This T cell receptor (beta chain) originates from a study of cytotoxic CD8 clonotypes in ibrutinib-treated CLL. Trimming stripped 4 bases from V and 2 bases from J, with 15 bases between. Germline CDR1 MNHNY, CDR2 SVGAGI (reference sequence). The CDR3 is 16 residues long. Whole-study findings and limits: In comparison with age-matched healthy donors, baseline clonality was higher and tracked circulating CD8+ T-cell counts.

Concerning this clone itself: The antigen is unknown.

The data were produced by immunoSEQ multiplex PCR, yet TCRdb's version contains in-frame clones alone and is incomplete. Counted here are approximately 24,000 clones, nearly 70% occurring once; the ten biggest clones make up roughly 51%. V is TRBV6-6 and J is TRBJ1-5; TRBD1 is a possible D gene (6 bases). The sample was PBMCs, taken at disease progression, from a patient treated with ibrutinib. The origin of this receptor is a human donor with chronic lymphocytic leukemia. CDR3 DNA sequence: TGTGCCAGCAGTTCTCAGGGGCAGGCGGGCAATCAGCCCCAGCATTTT. Residues: CASSSQGQAGNQPQHF.